The next 4 T cell receptor beta chains were all read from a single sample in a study of cytomegalovirus exposure and HLA in healthy donors. PCR primers comprised 60 Vbeta and 13 Jbeta primers. TCRdb keeps only in-frame clones here, not all; method: immunoSEQ multiplex PCR. The data contain 150,000 to 200,000 clones, about three quarters of them singletons. Sample: PBMCs. The receptor set was obtained from a man aged 35-49 years in good health and CMV-seropositive.

This clone is a singleton in its sample. This sequence joins TRBV6-8 and TRBJ2-2; D possibly corresponds to TRBD2 (5 bases). Trimming cost V 6 bases and J 0 bases, with 17 bases left between them. This CDR3 is 17 amino acids long. Germline CDR1 is MNHGY and CDR2 is SAAAGT. The CDR3 bases are TGTGCCAGCAGGAACGGGGAGTCAGGTTCGAACACCGGGGAGCTGTTTTTT. Translated, it gives CASRNGESGSNTGELFF.

The chain combines TRBV19 with TRBJ2-5; D possibly corresponds to TRBD1 (6 bases). This CDR3 region has 15 residues. V gave up 6 bases and J gave up 5 bases, with 19 bases separating them. Germline V gene sequence: CDR1 LNHDA, CDR2 SQIVND (reference sequence). CDR3 in DNA: TGTGCCAGTAGAGACAGGCCGGGGCCGCGGGAGACCCAGTACTTC. It codes for CASRDRPGPRETQYF. Drawing the rest from reference TRBV19 and TRBJ2-5, the complete variable domain is DGGITQSPKYLFRKEGQNVTLSCEQNLNHDAMYWYRQDPGQGLRLIYYSQIVNDFQKGDIAEGYSVSREKKESFPLTVTSAQKNPTAFYLCASRDRPGPRETQYFGPGTRLLVL.

V and J are TRBV11-1 and TRBJ2-3; a possible D gene is TRBD2 (7 bases). The V gene's germline CDR1 is SGHAT and CDR2 FQDESV (reference sequence). This CDR3 is 13 amino acids long. V lost 8 bases to trimming and J lost 6 bases, with 15 bases between them. The CDR3: CASSGGPLDTQYF. Written as DNA, the CDR3 is TGTGCCAGCTCCGGGGGGCCCCTGGATACGCAGTATTTT.

The chain links TRBV11-2 to TRBJ1-2; no clear D. Trimming took off 5 bases at V and 4 bases at J, with 8 bases between the two ends. The CDR3 has 12 amino acids. Germline V gives CDR1 SGHAT, CDR2 FQNNGV. The CDR3 DNA is TGTGCCAGCAGCCTCGGTAGCTATGGCTACACCTTC. Translated: CASSLGSYGYTF.